These 24 T cell receptor beta chains were all obtained from the same sample, sequenced in a study of cytomegalovirus exposure and HLA in healthy donors. Amplification used 60 Vbeta primers and 13 Jbeta primers. Only in-frame clones appear in the TCRdb table, and some are missing; sequencing was by immunoSEQ multiplex PCR. The sample lists roughly 160,000 clones; 70% to 80% were seen once. The sequencing input was PBMCs. All receptors derive from a man in his forties or fifties in good health and CMV-seropositive.

This clone was seen more than once but under ten times. The chain links TRBV29-1 to TRBJ2-3; 7 bases are a match to TRBD2. The germline CDR1 and CDR2 sequences are SQVTM and ANQGSEA. Trimming removed 5 bases from V and 4 bases from J; junction bases left unmatched: 12. This CDR3 has 15 residues. In DNA form, the CDR3 reads TGCAGCGTTCCACTTATCGGGGGGACCTCAGATACGCAGTATTTT. This encodes CSVPLIGGTSDTQYF.

The gene calls are TRBV5-1 and TRBJ2-2; TRBD2 aligns across 7 bases. CDR3 length equals 18 residues. CDR1 and CDR2 from the germline V gene are SGHRS and YFSETQ. Losses at the gene ends were 4 bases for V and 3 bases for J; bases not matched to a gene: 15. The CDR3 DNA is TGCGCCAGCAGCGCGCATTTTACAAGCGGGGAATACACCGGGGAGCTGTTTTTT. This codes for CASSAHFTSGEYTGELFF.

The chain is built from TRBV6-1 and TRBJ1-4, with D possibly matching TRBD1 (5 bases). Per the germline V gene, CDR1 is MNHNS and CDR2 is SASEGT. V was cut by 2 bases and J by 5 bases, with 12 bases left in between. The CDR3 runs 15 residues. The chain's CDR3 is CASSERGTINEKLFF. In nucleotides, the CDR3 is TGTGCCAGCAGTGAAAGGGGCACCATAAATGAAAAACTGTTTTTT.

A few counts support this clone. The gene calls are TRBV7-2 and TRBJ2-7, with 9 positions matching TRBD2. Germline CDR1 and CDR2: SGHTA and FQGNSA. The CDR3 has 16 amino acids. Losses at the gene ends were 3 bases for V and 2 bases for J; bases not matched to a gene: 8. The CDR3 DNA reads as TGTGCCAGCAGCTTGCCACCGCAGCGGGGGGCCTACGAGCAGTACTTC. Translating gives CASSLPPQRGAYEQYF.

Comments on this clone: Other DNA sequences within the sample encode an identical CDR3. V gene TRBV5-1 combines with J gene TRBJ2-3; TRBD2 matches at 11 bases. CDR3 length: 15 amino acids. The V and J ends lost 3 bases and 1 base, in that order; junction bases with no gene match: 1. CDR1 SGHRS and CDR2 YFSETQ come from the germline V gene. In DNA form, the CDR3 reads TGCGCCAGCAGCTCGGGACTAGCGGGCACAGATACGCAGTATTTT. Its protein product is CASSSGLAGTDTQYF.

The chain combines TRBV6-8 with TRBJ2-2, with TRBD1 matching 10 bases. After removal of 0 bases from V and 6 bases from J, the junction contained 4 bases not matched to a gene. This CDR3 has 16 residues. Germline lookup yields CDR1 MNHGY and CDR2 SAAAGT. In DNA form, the CDR3 reads TGTGCCAGCAGTTACTCGGGGACAGGGGACGCCGGGGAGCTGTTTTTT. This sequence encodes CASSYSGTGDAGELFF.

The CDR3 DNA sequence: TGTGCCAGCAGTGAATATAGGTCGGGTGAGACCCAGTACTTC. Residues: CASSEYRSGETQYF. The chain is built from TRBV25-1 and TRBJ2-5; D is unresolved. The CDR3 totals 14 residues. Germline assignment: CDR1 MGHDK and CDR2 SYGVNS. The ends were cut back, 0 bases at V and 5 bases at J, with 10 bases in the middle.

The rearrangement uses TRBV11-2 and TRBJ2-2, with D possibly TRBD1 on 6 matching bases. V gave up 5 bases and J gave up 6 bases, with 19 bases separating them. This CDR3 is 16 amino acids long. The germline CDR1 and CDR2 sequences are SGHAT and FQNNGV. CDR3 protein: CASSRGQGIRPGELFF. In nucleotides, the CDR3 is TGTGCCAGCAGCCGAGGCCAGGGGATTCGGCCCGGGGAGCTGTTTTTT.

The chain is built from TRBV2 and TRBJ2-7; TRBD1 is a possible D gene (6 bases). The CDR3 consists of 15 residues. Trimming removed 6 bases from V and 5 bases from J, with 20 bases in between. Germline V gene lookup returns CDR1 SNHLY and CDR2 FYNNEI. In DNA, the CDR3 is TGTGCCAGCAGGCAGGGAATTGAGGGGGTTGACGAGCAGTACTTC. As protein: CASRQGIEGVDEQYF.

J is TRBJ2-5 and V is TRBV13; 8 positions match TRBD2. The CDR3 totals 17 residues. The V and J ends lost 2 bases and 4 bases, in that order; junction bases with no gene match: 12. Germline assignment: CDR1 PRHDT and CDR2 FYEKMQ (reference sequence). In DNA, the CDR3 is TGTGCCAGCAGCTTATACCGTGCCGGGGGGGCTGCAGAGACCCAGTACTTC. Its protein is CASSLYRAGGAAETQYF.

The chain joins TRBV7-5 to TRBJ1-6; the table's D call, TRBD1, was not checked against the DNA. TRBV7-5 is a pseudogene. The length of the CDR3 is 17 residues. CDR3 amino acids: CARSIALDRKVSSPLHF. The CDR3 nucleotides read TGTGCCAGAAGCATCGCCCTAGACAGGAAGGTTAGTTCACCCCTCCACTTT.

The CDR3 DNA reads as TGTGCCAGTAGTATTGGAAGGGGGCCAAATCAGCCCCAGCATTTT. This codes for CASSIGRGPNQPQHF. The V gene is TRBV19, the J gene TRBJ1-5; 7 nucleotides align to TRBD1. V trimming: 3 bases; J trimming: 4 bases; junction bases outside the gene matches: 6. This CDR3 is 15 amino acids long. Germline V gives CDR1 LNHDA, CDR2 SQIVND (reference sequence).

This chain joins TRBV4-3 and TRBJ2-1; 11 positions match TRBD2. There are 17 residues in the CDR3. Germline CDR1 is LGHNA and CDR2 is YSLEER. J gave up 4 bases and V 1 base, and 6 bases lay outside the gene matches. The chain's CDR3 is CASSQATSGGSYNEQFF. CDR3 in DNA: TGCGCCAGCAGCCAAGCAACTAGCGGGGGTTCTTACAATGAGCAGTTCTTC.

This CDR3 reads CASSYSGETQYF. DNA for the CDR3: TGTGCCAGCAGTTACTCCGGGGAGACCCAGTACTTC. The J gene is TRBJ2-5, the V gene TRBV6-5; D remains ambiguous. Trimming removed 0 bases from V and 5 bases from J, with 4 bases in between. CDR1 and CDR2 (germline): MNHEY, SVGAGI. The CDR3 loop spans 12 amino acids.

This clone was observed a handful of times. The chain uses TRBV6-5 and TRBJ1-1; D might be TRBD1 (5 bases). Trimming removed 2 bases from V and 1 base from J, with 8 bases in between. Per the germline V gene, CDR1 is MNHEY and CDR2 is SVGAGI. The CDR3 is 14 amino acids. CDR3 in amino acids: CASSYRGRNTEAFF. The CDR3 region has the DNA TGTGCCAGCAGTTACCGGGGGAGGAACACTGAAGCTTTCTTT.

A single count supports this clone. The CDR3 reads CASSLAYIVSREQPQHF. The CDR3 nucleotides read TGTGCCAGCAGCTTAGCTTATATTGTGTCCAGGGAACAGCCCCAGCATTTT. J is TRBJ1-5 and V is TRBV7-2, with TRBD1 as a possible D gene (5 bases). Germline CDR1 SGHTA, CDR2 FQGNSA. The V end was cut by 0 bases, the J end by 7 bases, with 19 bases between. The CDR3 is made up of 17 amino acids.

This sequence joins TRBV9 and TRBJ1-2; D gene uncertain. Germline CDR1 SGDLS, CDR2 YYNGEE. The V gene lost 0 bases and the J gene lost 4 bases, with 10 bases spanning the gap. This CDR3 contains 14 residues. The CDR3 here is CASSVGSGPYGYTF. The CDR3 region has the DNA TGTGCCAGCAGCGTAGGGAGCGGCCCCTATGGCTACACCTTC.

Details on this clone: Other nucleotide sequences from this sample produce the same CDR3. The chain joins TRBV27 to TRBJ1-1; no definite D call. V was pared by 5 bases and J by 4 bases, with 5 bases between. In germline, CDR1 is MNHEY, CDR2 SMNVEV (reference sequence). The CDR3 has 11 residues. CDR3 coding DNA: TGTGCCAGCAGTAGAGGCACTGAAGCTTTCTTT. This translates into CASSRGTEAFF.

The chain links TRBV11-2 to TRBJ1-1; no clear D. The CDR3 spans 15 residues. Trimming stripped 3 bases from V and 5 bases from J, with 16 bases between. Germline assignment: CDR1 SGHAT and CDR2 FQNNGV. The CDR3 DNA reads as TGTGCCAGCAGCTTGTTGGTGGTTTCGGTGACTGAAGCTTTCTTT. This codes for CASSLLVVSVTEAFF.

This clone has only a few counts. The rearrangement links TRBV7-6 to TRBJ2-7; D possibly corresponds to TRBD1 (5 bases). From germline, CDR1 is SGHVS and CDR2 FNYEAQ. CDR3 length equals 13 residues. V was trimmed by 2 bases and J by 5 bases, leaving 10 bases between them. The CDR3 protein is CASSLSRAHEQYF. The CDR3 region has the DNA TGTGCCAGCAGCTTAAGCAGGGCCCACGAGCAGTACTTC.

The chain couples TRBV19 to TRBJ2-7; 7 positions match TRBD1. V gave up 5 bases and J gave up 0 bases; unmatched junction bases: 4. CDR3 length equals 14 residues. From germline, CDR1 is LNHDA and CDR2 SQIVND (reference sequence). The CDR3 loop is CASSLRGTSYEQYF. Here the CDR3 DNA reads TGTGCCAGTAGTCTCAGGGGGACCTCCTACGAGCAGTACTTC.

This clone was recorded once. The chain employs TRBV5-1 and TRBJ1-1, with D perhaps matching TRBD1 (6 bases). This CDR3 is 17 amino acids long. The germline V gene has CDR1 SGHRS and CDR2 YFSETQ. V was pared by 1 base and J by 0 bases, with 16 bases between. The CDR3 DNA follows: TGCGCCAGCAGCTTGAGCACCGGGACAAACATGAACACTGAAGCTTTCTTT. It codes for CASSLSTGTNMNTEAFF.

This clone was seen a few times. The chain carries TRBV2 and TRBJ2-5; a weak D match, TRBD2 (6 bases). V was cut by 7 bases and J by 5 bases, with 11 bases left in between. The length of the CDR3 is 12 residues. From germline, CDR1 is SNHLY and CDR2 FYNNEI. CDR3 coding DNA: TGTGCCAGCAATGCGGGACGGGAGACCCAGTACTTC. This sequence encodes CASNAGRETQYF.

V is TRBV14 and J is TRBJ1-2, with 10 bases that match TRBD1. The CDR3 totals 14 residues. J was trimmed by 3 bases and V by 4 bases; bases with no gene match: 2. The V gene's germline CDR1 is SGHDN and CDR2 FVKESK. The CDR3: CASSPTGGYYGYTF. The CDR3 bases are TGTGCCAGCAGCCCGACAGGGGGCTACTATGGCTACACCTTC.